These T cell receptor beta chains were read from a single sample in a study of graft-versus-host responses after intestinal transplantation. This table comes from immunoSEQ multiplex PCR, and its TCRdb copy is limited to in-frame clones, with some not included. The sample lists 95,000 to 100,000 clones, roughly 83% occurring once. Sequencing was performed on PBMCs, taken 255 days after intestinal transplant. All receptors derive from a human patient who received an intestinal transplant, so some T cells may come from the graft donor. CDR3s leave out the opening cysteine and the closing phenylalanine or tryptophan. The D gene is left open where the match is weak.

CDR3aa	d_gene	len	v_gene	j_gene
ASSRTSGGVGTGELF	TRBD2	15	TRBV5-4	TRBJ2-2
ASSPTHNEQF	NA	10	TRBV6-1	TRBJ2-1
ASSSQGASEAF	TRBD1	11	TRBV6-5	TRBJ1-1
ASSSRTSGVGNEQF	TRBD2	14	TRBV6-6	TRBJ2-1
ASRSGVNGNTEAF	NA	13	TRBV5-1	TRBJ1-1
ASSEGSSGDFNEQF	TRBD2	14	TRBV10-1	TRBJ2-1
ASSEGQGTGELF	TRBD1	12	TRBV2	TRBJ2-2
ASSWQAGVLSHEQF	TRBD2	14	TRBV2	TRBJ2-1
ASSLGQGNGYT	TRBD1	11	TRBV5-4	TRBJ1-2
ASSERSDGSYEQY	NA	13	TRBV2	TRBJ2-7
ASSVEGGHTGELF	NA	13	TRBV9	TRBJ2-2
ASSSRSQETQY	NA	11	TRBV6-6	TRBJ2-5
ASSLAKGPNTEAF	NA	13	TRBV5-4	TRBJ1-1